A selection of T cell receptor beta chains follows, all from one sample in a study of OX40 agonist ivuxolimab in advanced cancers. The assay was immunoSEQ multiplex PCR, and TCRdb's table has in-frame clones only and misses some. Here the sample spans tens of thousands of clones, around 80% being singletons. Sequencing used CD4+ or CD8+ T cells sorted from blood, obtained in a trial of the OX40 agonist ivuxolimab. These receptors originate from an adult with an advanced solid tumor such as melanoma, head and neck, liver or kidney cancer. CDR3s include the opening cysteine and the closing phenylalanine or tryptophan. D genes are given only for firm matches. Rows may omit the clone size; those that give it use once, few, many or a size class.

d_call clone_size j_call v_call cdr3_nt cdr3_aa
TRBD1 . TRBJ2-7 TRBV28 TGTGCCGGTCAAACCCGACCGGGACAGGGCTCCTACGAGCAGTACTTC CAGQTRPGQGSYEQYF
. once TRBJ1-6 TRBV27 TGTGCCAGCAGTTCCCCGGGACTAAATTCACCCCTCCACTTT CASSSPGLNSPLHF
TRBD2 . TRBJ2-1 TRBV10-2 TGCGCCAGCAGCCCGGGGGGCTCCTACAATGAGCAGTTCTTC CASSPGGSYNEQFF
TRBD2 . TRBJ2-2 TRBV9 TGTGCCAGCAGCGTAGAGTTGCGGGGGGGAGCCGGGGAGCTGTTTTTT CASSVELRGGAGELFF
. . TRBJ1-5 TRBV7-9 TGTGCCAGCAGCAGAGCGCCCCAGCATTTT CASSRAPQHF
. . TRBJ2-5 TRBV9 TGTGCCAGCAGCACCCTACAGGGATTTGGGGGGGAGACCCAGTACTTC CASSTLQGFGGETQYF
. . TRBJ1-1 TRBV28 TGTGCCAGCGTGGGGGGGCAATGGGGCACTGAAGCTTTCTTT CASVGGQWGTEAFF
. . TRBJ2-3 TRBV21-1 TGTGCCAGCAGCAAAGCGGAAGGGGATGGCACAGATACGCAGTATTTT CASSKAEGDGTDTQYF
. . TRBJ2-3 TRBV2 TGTGCCAGCAGTGAAAGCTTAGCAGATACGCAGTATTTT CASSESLADTQYF
. . TRBJ2-2 TRBV28 TGTGCCAGCAGGGAGCCCGGGGAGCTGTTTTTT CASREPGELFF
. . TRBJ1-2 TRBV14 TGTGCCAGCAGCCAAGATCAGTTCAGGGTCGGCGGCTACACCTTC CASSQDQFRVGGYTF
. . TRBJ1-5 TRBV11-2 TGTGCCAGCAGCTTAGCGTCAGGCACGTATCAGCCCCAGCATTTT CASSLASGTYQPQHF
. . TRBJ2-3 TRBV14 TGTGCCAGCAGCCAAGCCCTCTTATCCGGCAGGCACACAGATACGCAGTATTTT CASSQALLSGRHTDTQYF
. . TRBJ1-3 TRBV30 TGTGCCTGGGGGTTGGGAGGACTCTCTGGAAACACCATATATTTT CAWGLGGLSGNTIYF
TRBD2 . TRBJ2-1 TRBV19 TGTGCCAGTAAAGAGAGCGGGAGTAGGAATGAGCAGTTCTTC CASKESGSRNEQFF
. few TRBJ1-1 TRBV11-2 TGTGCCAGCAGCTTATTAGGTACGGGGGCTGCTACTGAAGCTTTCTTT CASSLLGTGAATEAFF
TRBD1 . TRBJ1-3 TRBV7-2 TGTGCCAGCAGCGCGGACAGGGGGCGCGTTGGAAACACCATATATTTT CASSADRGRVGNTIYF
. . TRBJ2-5 TRBV2 TGTGCCAGCACAGGGTCTCAAGAGACCCAGTACTTC CASTGSQETQYF
. . TRBJ2-7 TRBV5-6 TGTGCCAGCAGCCCGACTATTTCGGCCTACGAGCAGTACTTC CASSPTISAYEQYF
. . TRBJ2-5 TRBV29-1 TGCAGCGCACCCTACCGGGACAGGGTTGGTAGCGGGGGGTTCCAGTACTTC CSAPYRDRVGSGGFQYF
. . TRBJ1-1 TRBV14 TGTGCCAGCAGCCAAGATCACAACACTGAAGCTTTCTTT CASSQDHNTEAFF
. . TRBJ2-1 TRBV9 TGTGCCAGCAGCGTATCGAGGTCGAGCTCCTACAATGAGCAGTTCTTC CASSVSRSSSYNEQFF
TRBD1 . TRBJ2-1 TRBV15 TGTGCCACCAGCAGAGGCACGGGACAGGGGCTCTACAATGAGCAGTTCTTC CATSRGTGQGLYNEQFF
. . TRBJ2-3 TRBV11-2 TGCGCCAGCAGCCAAGATGTCAGGGAATGGACAGATACGCAGTATTTT CASSQDVREWTDTQYF
. . TRBJ1-5 TRBV19 TGTGCTAGCCGGGGTGACCAGGGGCGCAGCAATCAGCCCCAGCATTTT CASRGDQGRSNQPQHF
TRBD1 . TRBJ1-3 TRBV28 TGTGCCAGCAGTTTCGGGGGACAGCCCTCTGGAAACACCATATATTTT CASSFGGQPSGNTIYF
. . TRBJ2-5 TRBV2 TGTGCGTCCCGGCTCCAAGAGACCCAGTACTTC CASRLQETQYF
. . TRBJ2-3 TRBV28 TGTGCCAGCATTAAGACAGGAGTTAGCACAGATACGCAGTATTTT CASIKTGVSTDTQYF
TRBD1 . TRBJ2-1 TRBV18 TGTGCCAGCTCACCCGGGACAGGCTCTTACAATGAGCAGTTCTTC CASSPGTGSYNEQFF
. . TRBJ1-1 TRBV7-9 TGTGCCAGCAGCTTAGCTTCAGGGATGAACACTGAAGCTTTCTTT CASSLASGMNTEAFF
. . TRBJ1-2 TRBV28 TGTGCCAGCAGTACCACTATTACCTGGGGAGCTAACTATGGCTACACCTTC CASSTTITWGANYGYTF
TRBD1 . TRBJ1-6 TRBV28 TGTGCCAGCAGTTTACAGGGGGCCAATTCACCCCTCCACTTT CASSLQGANSPLHF
. few TRBJ2-5 TRBV9 TGTGCCAGCAGCGCAGGGACACTCCCGGCGGAGACCCAGTACTTC CASSAGTLPAETQYF
. . TRBJ1-1 TRBV5-1 TGCGCCAGCAGGCAGGAGGGTTATAACACTGAAGCTTTCTTT CASRQEGYNTEAFF
. . TRBJ2-7 TRBV28 TGTGCCAGCACCGGGACTCCTTTTTACGAGCAGTACTTC CASTGTPFYEQYF
. few TRBJ2-1 TRBV28 TGTGCCAGCAGTTTAGGGCAGGGGAATGAGCAGTTCTTC CASSLGQGNEQFF
. . TRBJ2-2 TRBV7-2 TGTGCCAGCAGAGGGCGCGGTGGGGGCGTGAGCACCGGGGAGCTGTTTTTT CASRGRGGGVSTGELFF